The 5 T cell receptor beta chains below come from one sample, sequenced in a study of shared clonotypes between healthy human individuals. Here immunoSEQ multiplex PCR was the method, and the copy in TCRdb shows in-frame clones only, minus some. The data show some 1.4 million clones, about 96% seen once. The sample consisted of naive CD4+ T cells sorted from blood. The subset denotes: CD45RA+ positively selected. The source is a man aged 25-45 years in good health.

This chain joins TRBV2 and TRBJ2-2; 8 bases fit TRBD2. Germline V CDR1 and CDR2: SNHLY, FYNNEI. V shed 7 bases and J 6 bases; nucleotides not matched to a gene: 7. The CDR3 has 14 residues. CDR3 region: CASKNGRGSGELFF. Written as DNA, the CDR3 is TGTGCCAGCAAAAACGGGAGGGGGTCCGGGGAGCTGTTTTTT.

The J gene is TRBJ2-2, the V gene TRBV6-1; D unresolved. Germline assignment: CDR1 MNHNS and CDR2 SASEGT. V lost 4 bases, J lost 5 bases, and 11 bases lay in between. This CDR3 is 14 amino acids long. In nucleotides, the CDR3 is TGTGCCAGCAGTGTCAAGACGGATACCGGGGAGCTGTTTTTT. This codes for CASSVKTDTGELFF.

This clone was detected once. The V gene is TRBV7-9, the J gene TRBJ2-3, with D unclear. V was shortened by 5 bases and J by 5 bases, with 11 bases between the two germline ends. Germline loops: CDR1 SEHNR, CDR2 FQNEAQ (reference sequence). CDR3 length: 13 amino acids. This CDR3 is CASSTPRRDTQYF. CDR3 in DNA: TGTGCCAGCAGCACCCCGCGGAGAGATACGCAGTATTTT.

The chain carries TRBV7-9 and TRBJ2-7; D is unclear. CDR1 is SEHNR and CDR2 is FQNEAQ in the germline V gene (reference sequence). This CDR3 contains 11 residues. Deletions cut 8 bases from V and 5 bases from J, with 10 bases between. The CDR3 here is CASVYSHEQYF. The CDR3 DNA sequence: TGTGCCAGCGTGTATTCCCACGAGCAGTACTTC.

This chain links TRBV5-1 with TRBJ2-1; 13 bases map to TRBD2. The germline V gene has CDR1 SGHRS and CDR2 YFSETQ. The junction had 2 bases not matched to a gene; V was cut back by 5 bases and J by 0 bases. The CDR3 is 16 residues long. In DNA form, the CDR3 reads TGCGCCAGCAGGACTAGCGGGGGGCTCTCCTACAATGAGCAGTTCTTC. As protein: CASRTSGGLSYNEQFF.